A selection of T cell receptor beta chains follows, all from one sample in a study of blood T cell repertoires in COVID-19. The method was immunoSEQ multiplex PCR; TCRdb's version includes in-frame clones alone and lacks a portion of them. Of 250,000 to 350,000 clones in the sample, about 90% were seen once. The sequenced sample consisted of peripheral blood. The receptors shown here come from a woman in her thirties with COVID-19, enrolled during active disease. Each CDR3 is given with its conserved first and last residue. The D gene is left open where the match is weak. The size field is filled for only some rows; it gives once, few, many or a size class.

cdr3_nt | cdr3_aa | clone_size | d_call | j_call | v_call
TGTGCCACCTCTAGGAAGCGGGAGGGCCGGGACACAGATACGCAGTATTTT | CATSRKREGRDTDTQYF | . | TRBD2 | TRBJ2-3 | TRBV19
TGTGCCAGCAGTTTAGAGCCAGGGGTGAGCTATGGCTACACCTTC | CASSLEPGVSYGYTF | . | . | TRBJ1-2 | TRBV27
TGTGCCAGCAGTGAAGGCAGGAGGGGGAACACCGGGGAGCTGTTTTTT | CASSEGRRGNTGELFF | . | . | TRBJ2-2 | TRBV2
TGTGCCATCAGTGAGACCCTTACTAGCGGGAGCCGCGATGAGCAGTTCTTC | CAISETLTSGSRDEQFF | . | TRBD2 | TRBJ2-1 | TRBV10-3
TGTGCCAGTAGTATAGGAGGCAATGAGCAGTTCTTC | CASSIGGNEQFF | . | . | TRBJ2-1 | TRBV19
TGTGCCAGCAGCCCCAGGGTGGGAGGGTTCTACGAGCAGTACTTC | CASSPRVGGFYEQYF | . | TRBD2 | TRBJ2-7 | TRBV7-9
TGTGCCACCAGTGACCCGGACAGCACCGGGGAGCTGTTTTTT | CATSDPDSTGELFF | . | . | TRBJ2-2 | TRBV24-1
TGTGCCAGCAGCCCGACAGGGGGCGGTCAGCCCCAGCATTTT | CASSPTGGGQPQHF | once | TRBD1 | TRBJ1-5 | TRBV6-5
TGTGCCAGCAGCCCAGCCGGCAGGGAGGACAACATTCAGTACTTC | CASSPAGREDNIQYF | . | . | TRBJ2-4 | TRBV28
TGTGCCAGCAGCTTGGGTGTGGTCGGTCCTGAAGCTTTCTTT | CASSLGVVGPEAFF | . | . | TRBJ1-1 | TRBV5-5
TGTGCCAGCAGCTTCGGGGGAGCGGGTTACAATGAGCAGTTCTTC | CASSFGGAGYNEQFF | . | . | TRBJ2-1 | TRBV5-4
TGTGCCAGCAAAGGGCAGGGTTTGGGCACTGAAGCTTTCTTT | CASKGQGLGTEAFF | . | . | TRBJ1-1 | TRBV11-2
TGCGCCAGCAGCTTGGAAGGACAGGGCTCCCACAATGAGCAGTTCTTC | CASSLEGQGSHNEQFF | . | TRBD1 | TRBJ2-1 | TRBV5-1